Below are 7 T cell receptor beta chains sequenced from a single sample in a study of T cells in Graves' hyperthyroidism and ophthalmopathy (dated by TCRdb to the late 2010s). The library was prepared using multiplex PCR. Sequencer: Illumina HiSeq 2000. TCR beta CDR3 regions were amplified from RNA transcripts. The TCR CDR3 was subjected to a first round of RT-PCR using the HTBI primer set and the Qiagen OneStep RT-PCR kit. TCRdb reprocessed the public reads (quality trimming at Q25 with fastp, clone calling with MiXCR) and kept in-frame beta chains. Every entry covers one CDR3 protein and lists the most common genes and DNA from its rows. The sample table lists roughly 700,000 distinct CDR3 sequences, 17% of them with a count of one. The ten top clones hold roughly 15% of the sample. Specimen: blood. The source is a middle-aged man with Graves' hyperthyroidism.

The chain is built from TRBV19 and TRBJ1-5; the D is unclear. V was clipped by 4 bases and J by 5 bases, with 9 bases between them. Germline loops: CDR1 LNHDA, CDR2 SQIVND (reference sequence). The CDR3 extends over 13 amino acids. CDR3 in amino acids: CASSTSTYQPQHF. DNA of the CDR3: TGTGCCAGTAGTACCTCAACGTATCAGCCCCAGCATTTT.

V gene TRBV7-2 combines with J gene TRBJ1-1; 7 bases agree with TRBD1. Germline loops: CDR1 SGHTA, CDR2 FQGNSA. Trimming at V came to 2 bases and at J to 5 bases, leaving 5 bases not matched to a gene. This CDR3 comprises 14 residues. CDR3 bases: TGTGCCAGCAGCTTAACAGGGGTTGCTACTGAAGCTTTCTTT. Translation gives CASSLTGVATEAFF. The whole variable domain, remainder taken from reference TRBV7-2 and TRBJ1-1, is GAGVSQSPSNKVTEKGKDVELRCDPISGHTALYWYRQSLGQGLEFLIYFQGNSAPDKSGLPSDRFSAERTGGSVSTLTIQRTQQEDSAVYLCASSLTGVATEAFFGQGTRLTVV.

There are many counts of this clonotype. V and J are TRBV12-3 or TRBV12-4 and TRBJ1-6; perhaps TRBD1 as D (6 bases). V gave up 4 bases and J gave up 13 bases, with 23 bases separating them. This CDR3 has 16 residues. Here the CDR3 reads CASSSPRDTLFRPLHF. The CDR3 nucleotides read TGTGCCAGCAGTTCCCCAAGGGACACCTTGTTTCGTCCCCTCCACTTT.

This clonotype was counted a few times. J is TRBJ2-5 and V is TRBV4-3; maybe TRBD1 (5 bases). V was pared by 0 bases and J by 1 base, with 12 bases between. Germline lookup yields CDR1 LGHNA and CDR2 YSLEER. The CDR3 totals 16 residues. The CDR3, as DNA: TGCGCCAGCAGCCAAGAATGGGGCGGCTTCCAAGAGACCCAGTACTTC. Protein: CASSQEWGGFQETQYF.

This clonotype was found many times. This chain connects TRBV7-2 to TRBJ2-7; a weak D match, TRBD2 (6 bases). This CDR3 region has 15 residues. The germline V gene encodes CDR1 SGHTA and CDR2 FQGNSA. V lost 2 bases and J lost 2, with 13 bases in between. The CDR3 loop reads CASSLSPGVTYEQYF. CDR3 DNA sequence: TGTGCCAGCAGCTTATCTCCGGGAGTCACCTACGAGCAGTACTTC.

The chain recombines TRBV7-6 with TRBJ2-6; D may be TRBD1 or TRBD2 (5 bases each). V lost 5 bases to trimming and J lost 0 bases, with 14 bases between them. The germline V gene has CDR1 SGHVS and CDR2 FNYEAQ. The CDR3 contains 17 residues. The CDR3 nucleotides read TGTGCCAGCAGCCCCCGGGGCAGAACCTCTGGGGCCAACGTCCTGACTTTC. It yields the protein CASSPRGRTSGANVLTF. Full variable domain (missing parts from reference TRBV7-6 and TRBJ2-6): GAGVSQSPRYKVTKRGQDVALRCDPISGHVSLYWYRQALGQGPEFLTYFNYEAQQDKSGLPNDRFSAERPEGSISTLTIQRTEQRDSAMYRCASSPRGRTSGANVLTFGAGSRLTVL.

This clonotype came up many times. V usage is TRBV6-1 and J usage is TRBJ1-1, with 9 bases fitting TRBD1. This CDR3 region has 16 residues. V was clipped by 8 bases and J by 1 base; unmatched bases: 11. The germline V gene encodes CDR1 MNHNS and CDR2 SASEGT. The CDR3 bases are TGTGCCAGCCTCAAGGGACAGGGTTCGAGGAACACTGAAGCTTTCTTT. It is translated as CASLKGQGSRNTEAFF.